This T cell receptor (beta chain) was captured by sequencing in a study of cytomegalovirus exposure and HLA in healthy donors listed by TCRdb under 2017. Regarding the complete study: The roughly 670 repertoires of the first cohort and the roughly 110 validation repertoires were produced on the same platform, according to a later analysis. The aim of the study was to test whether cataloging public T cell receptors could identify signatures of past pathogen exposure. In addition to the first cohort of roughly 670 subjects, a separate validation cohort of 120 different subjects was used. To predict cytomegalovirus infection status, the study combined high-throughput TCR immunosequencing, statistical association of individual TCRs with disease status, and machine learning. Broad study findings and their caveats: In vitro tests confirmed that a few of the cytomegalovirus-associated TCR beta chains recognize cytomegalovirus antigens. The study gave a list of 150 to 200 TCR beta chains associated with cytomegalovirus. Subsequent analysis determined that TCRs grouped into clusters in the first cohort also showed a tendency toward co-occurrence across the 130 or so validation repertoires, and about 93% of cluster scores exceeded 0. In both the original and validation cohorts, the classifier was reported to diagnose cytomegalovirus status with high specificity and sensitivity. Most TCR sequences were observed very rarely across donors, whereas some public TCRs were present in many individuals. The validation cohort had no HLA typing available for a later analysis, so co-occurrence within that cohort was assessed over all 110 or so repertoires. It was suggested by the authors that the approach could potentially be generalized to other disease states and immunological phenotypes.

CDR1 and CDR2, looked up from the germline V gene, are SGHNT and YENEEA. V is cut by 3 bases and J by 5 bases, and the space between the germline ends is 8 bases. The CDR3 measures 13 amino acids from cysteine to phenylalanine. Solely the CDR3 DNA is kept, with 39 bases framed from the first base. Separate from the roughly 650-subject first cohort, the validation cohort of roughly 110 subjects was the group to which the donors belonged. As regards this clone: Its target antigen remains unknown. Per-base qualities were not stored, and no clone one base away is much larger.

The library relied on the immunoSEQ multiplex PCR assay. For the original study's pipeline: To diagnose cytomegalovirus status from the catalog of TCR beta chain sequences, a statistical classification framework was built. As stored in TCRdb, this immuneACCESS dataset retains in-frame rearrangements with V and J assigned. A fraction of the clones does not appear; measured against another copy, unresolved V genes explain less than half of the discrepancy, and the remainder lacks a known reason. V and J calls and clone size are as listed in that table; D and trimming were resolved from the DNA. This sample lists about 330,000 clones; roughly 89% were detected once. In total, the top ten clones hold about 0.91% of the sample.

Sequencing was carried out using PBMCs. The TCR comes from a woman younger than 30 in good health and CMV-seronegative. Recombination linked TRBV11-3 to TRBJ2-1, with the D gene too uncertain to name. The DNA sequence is TGTGCCAGCAGCTTGAGTCAGGACAATGAGCAGTTCTTC. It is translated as CASSLSQDNEQFF.